The 9 T cell receptor beta chains listed next were all sequenced from one sample in a study of T cell repertoires in cytomegalovirus infection. One entry per CDR3 protein results from TCRdb running MiXCR on the reads. The sample records about 700,000 distinct CDR3 sequences, around a third being singletons. Their recognized antigens are unknown. Source: cultured PBMCs, taken from culture after CMV antigen stimulation. The receptors stem from a human donor in good health (CMV status not recorded). Some clones in this sample may be carry-over from other donors' samples.

The chain has TRBV7-9 and TRBJ2-1; D possibly corresponds to TRBD2 (6 bases). The CDR3 loop spans 23 amino acids. Germline V CDR1 and CDR2: SEHNR, FQNEAQ (reference sequence). V was clipped by 4 bases and J by 7 bases, with 41 bases between them. The CDR3 DNA is TGTGCCAGCAGCTCCTCTCCTTTACGCGGACGGGGGTACTCCGCACACCCGATAAATGAGCAGTTCTTC. Translated: CASSSSPLRGRGYSAHPINEQFF.

The V call is TRBV10-3, the J call TRBJ1-1; D call uncertain. The ends were cut back, 0 bases at V and 4 bases at J, with 9 bases in the middle. From germline, CDR1 is ENHRY and CDR2 SYGVKD. CDR3 length equals 14 residues. This CDR3 is CAISESVTATEAFF. CDR3 coding DNA: TGTGCCATCAGTGAGTCGGTAACAGCCACTGAAGCTTTCTTT.

The chain combines TRBV5-4 with TRBJ2-3; D is possibly TRBD2 (5 bases). The V gene lost 4 bases and the J gene lost 3 bases, with 12 bases spanning the gap. The germline V gene encodes CDR1 SGHNT and CDR2 YYREEE (reference sequence). The CDR3 runs to 14 residues. The CDR3 nucleotides read TGTGCCAGCAGCACCTTCAGAGGGACAGATACGCAGTATTTT. Protein sequence: CASSTFRGTDTQYF.

In its sample, this clonotype was seen a few times. This chain joins TRBV6-1 and TRBJ2-4, with TRBD2 identical over 12 bases. V was clipped by 5 bases and J by 1 base; unmatched bases: 0. This CDR3 region has 15 residues. Germline values: CDR1 MNHNS, CDR2 SASEGT. Here the CDR3 DNA reads TGTGCCAGCAGTCTAGCGGGAGGGGCCAAAAACATTCAGTACTTC. The encoded protein is CASSLAGGAKNIQYF.

The rearrangement joins TRBV19 to TRBJ2-7; perhaps TRBD2 as D (6 bases). The ends were cut back, 6 bases at V and 7 bases at J, with 13 bases in the middle. The CDR3 contains 12 residues. The V gene's germline CDR1 is LNHDA and CDR2 SQIVND (reference sequence). The CDR3: CASSGTPSEQYF. The DNA for the CDR3 is TGTGCCAGTAGCGGGACTCCGTCAGAGCAGTACTTC.

V and J are TRBV20-1 and TRBJ1-6, with TRBD1 identical over 9 bases. Germline-derived CDR1 and CDR2 are DFQATT and SNEGSKA (reference sequence). CDR3 length: 16 amino acids. The V and J ends lost 6 bases and 0 bases, in that order; junction bases with no gene match: 6. This CDR3 reads CSAKTGGLSYNSPLHF. CDR3 in DNA: TGCAGTGCGAAAACAGGGGGCCTCTCCTATAATTCACCCCTCCACTTT.

The chain couples TRBV13 to TRBJ1-2; D not certain. The germline CDR1 and CDR2 sequences are PRHDT and FYEKMQ (reference sequence). Trimming shortened V by 5 bases and J by 4 bases, and 17 bases separated the two germline ends. This CDR3 contains 15 residues. CDR3 residues: CASSSARAAGYGYTF. The CDR3 coding sequence is TGTGCCAGCAGCAGTGCACGTGCGGCGGGCTATGGCTACACCTTC. The full variable domain, with the rest looked up from reference TRBV13 and TRBJ1-2, is AAGVIQSPRHLIKEKRETATLKCYPIPRHDTVYWYQQGPGQDPQFLISFYEKMQSDKGSIPDRFSAQQFSDYHSELNMSSLELGDSALYFCASSSARAAGYGYTFGSGTRLTVV.

In nucleotides, the CDR3 is TGCAGTGCTTACGACAGGGGGTCGGACATTCAGTACTTC. It is translated as CSAYDRGSDIQYF. This rearrangement joins TRBV20-1 to TRBJ2-4; TRBD1 matches 9 bases. V shed 5 bases, J shed 8 bases, and the junction held 7 bases outside the gene matches. The germline CDR1 and CDR2 sequences are DFQATT and SNEGSKA (reference sequence). This CDR3 is 13 amino acids long.

The chain has TRBV5-4 and TRBJ2-3; no clear D gene. V lost 4 bases and J 0 bases, leaving 9 bases between the germline ends. Germline V CDR1 and CDR2: SGHNT, YYREEE (reference sequence). This CDR3 contains 14 residues. The CDR3 DNA is TGTGCCAGCAGCGCCGAGACTAGCACAGATACGCAGTATTTT. It encodes CASSAETSTDTQYF. Filled out from reference TRBV5-4 and TRBJ2-3, the complete variable domain reads ETGVTQSPTHLIKTRGQQVTLRCSSQSGHNTVSWYQQALGQGPQFIFQYYREEENGRGNFPPRFSGLQFPNYSSELNVNALELDDSALYLCASSAETSTDTQYFGPGTRLTVL.